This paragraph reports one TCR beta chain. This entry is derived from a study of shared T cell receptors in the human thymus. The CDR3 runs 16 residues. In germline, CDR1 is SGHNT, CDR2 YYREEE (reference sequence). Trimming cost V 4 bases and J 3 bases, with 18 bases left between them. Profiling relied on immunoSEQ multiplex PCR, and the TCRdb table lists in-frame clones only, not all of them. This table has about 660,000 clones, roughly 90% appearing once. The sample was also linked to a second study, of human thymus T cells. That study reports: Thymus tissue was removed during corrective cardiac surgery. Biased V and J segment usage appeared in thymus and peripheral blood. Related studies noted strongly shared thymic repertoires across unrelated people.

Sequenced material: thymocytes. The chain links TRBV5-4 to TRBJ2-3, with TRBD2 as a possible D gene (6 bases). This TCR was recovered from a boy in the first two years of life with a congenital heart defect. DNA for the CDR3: TGTGCCAGCAGCGCACGGCGGGGAGATGGGACAGATACGCAGTATTTT. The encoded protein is CASSARRGDGTDTQYF.